The entry below describes one T cell receptor (beta chain). The antigen remains undetermined. The data originate from a study of OX40 agonist ivuxolimab in advanced cancers. About the research overall: Patients received ivuxolimab, an intravenous treatment, every 2 weeks at 0.01 to 10 mg/kg. Study conclusions and caveats: Doses of 0.1 to 3.0 mg/kg were accompanied by clonal expansion of CD4+ and CD8+ blood T cells by week 6. Among T cells, CD8+ cells averaged more expanded clones than CD4+ cells.

Repertoires were generated with immunoSEQ multiplex PCR, while TCRdb's copy carries only in-frame clones and drops some. The profile covers roughly 90,000 clones, with roughly nine tenths appearing a single time and about 8.7% taken by the ten largest. Germline-derived CDR1 and CDR2 are PRHDT and FYEKMQ (reference sequence). With V trimmed by 4 bases and J by 10 bases, 10 bases remained unmatched. There are 14 residues in the CDR3. The sequence was obtained from an adult with an advanced solid tumor such as melanoma, head and neck, liver or kidney cancer. Sequenced material: CD4+ or CD8+ T cells sorted from blood, taken in a trial of the OX40 agonist ivuxolimab. This chain joins TRBV13 and TRBJ1-1, with 9 bases identical to TRBD1. DNA of the CDR3: TGTGCCAGCAGCTCGGAGGACAGGGGAGAGAGAGCTTTCTTT. It is translated as CASSSEDRGERAFF.